The 25 T cell receptor beta chains reported below all come from one sample, sequenced in a study of cytomegalovirus exposure and HLA in healthy donors. The PCR ran on 60 Vbeta and 13 Jbeta primers. Sequencing was performed with immunoSEQ multiplex PCR; in TCRdb, only in-frame clones are kept and a portion is missing. The data contain 150,000 to 200,000 clones, approximately 72% of them seen just once; the ten biggest clones take up 2% to 2.5%. The sequenced sample was PBMCs. The receptors were gathered from a human donor in good health.

A few counts support this clone. The J gene is TRBJ2-7, the V gene TRBV2, with D maybe TRBD1 (6 bases). The CDR3 contains 13 residues. Germline V gene data show CDR1 as SNHLY and CDR2 as FYNNEI. V was trimmed by 4 bases and J by 3 bases, leaving 10 bases between them. The CDR3 is CASSGDRNYEQYF. The CDR3 region has the DNA TGTGCCAGCAGTGGCGACAGGAACTACGAGCAGTACTTC. Combining the CDR3 with reference TRBV2 and TRBJ2-7 gives the whole variable domain EPEVTQTPSHQVTQMGQEVILRCVPISNHLYFYWYRQILGQKVEFLVSFYNNEISEKSEIFDDQFSVERPDGSNFTLKIRSTKLEDSAMYFCASSGDRNYEQYFGPGTRLTVT.

The chain combines TRBV19 with TRBJ1-4, with D perhaps TRBD1 (6 bases). V was trimmed by 4 bases and J by 8 bases, leaving 14 bases between them. This CDR3 spans 14 amino acids. Germline assignment: CDR1 LNHDA and CDR2 SQIVND (reference sequence). This CDR3 is CASSNTGSWEKLFF. The CDR3 DNA reads TGTGCCAGTAGTAATACAGGGTCGTGGGAAAAACTGTTTTTT.

V gene TRBV7-8 combines with J gene TRBJ2-2, with TRBD1 identical over 10 bases. The CDR3 runs 15 residues. With 5 bases clipped from V and 4 bases from J, the junction kept 4 bases outside the gene matches. CDR1 is SGHVS and CDR2 is FQNEAQ in the germline V gene. CDR3 DNA: TGTGCCAGCAGCCCGGGACAGGGGTTCACCGGGGAGCTGTTTTTT. Translation: CASSPGQGFTGELFF.

The chain joins TRBV18 to TRBJ2-6; D is unresolved. V was clipped by 2 bases and J by 0 bases, with 5 bases between them. Germline values: CDR1 KGHSH, CDR2 LQKENI. This CDR3 comprises 15 residues. The CDR3 DNA reads TGTGCCAGCTCACCAACTACCTCTGGGGCCAACGTCCTGACTTTC. Protein: CASSPTTSGANVLTF.

This clone has just a few counts. The chain couples TRBV29-1 to TRBJ2-7, with 7 bases matching TRBD2. Germline trimming cut 5 bases from V and 12 bases from J; bases unmatched to any gene: 10. Germline V gene lookup returns CDR1 SQVTM and CDR2 ANQGSEA. The CDR3 has 11 amino acids. CDR3 DNA: TGCAGCGTTTCCCGGGGGGAAATATGGTACTTC. Its protein is CSVSRGEIWYF.

The V call is TRBV5-5, the J call TRBJ2-3; 12 bases map to TRBD2. The ends lost 2 bases at V and 0 bases at J; junction bases unmatched: 7. The CDR3 sequence is 18 residues long. The germline V gene encodes CDR1 SGHKS and CDR2 YYEKEE (reference sequence). The CDR3 DNA is TGTGCCAGCAGCTTCCCGGCTAGCGGGGGGGAGAGCACAGATACGCAGTATTTT. Its protein product is CASSFPASGGESTDTQYF.

J is TRBJ2-3 and V is TRBV6-1; 9 bases match TRBD2. The CDR3 length is 15 residues. From germline, CDR1 is MNHNS and CDR2 SASEGT. V dropped 1 base and J dropped 4; count of bases not matched to a gene: 3. DNA of the CDR3: TGTGCCAGCAGTGAAGGACTAGCGGAATCAGATACGCAGTATTTT. Encoded protein: CASSEGLAESDTQYF.

This chain links TRBV7-9 with TRBJ2-1; TRBD1 matches at 9 bases. In germline, CDR1 is SEHNR, CDR2 FQNEAQ (reference sequence). V was clipped by 0 bases and J by 4 bases; unmatched bases: 4. The CDR3 runs to 16 residues. The CDR3 region is CASSLATGGLYNEQFF. DNA of the CDR3: TGTGCCAGCAGCTTAGCAACAGGGGGCTTGTACAATGAGCAGTTCTTC.

V and J are TRBV4-1 and TRBJ2-2; D perhaps matches TRBD1 (6 bases). The CDR3 runs 14 residues. V lost 5 bases to trimming and J lost 5 bases, with 12 bases between them. CDR1 MGHRA and CDR2 YSYEKL come from the germline V gene. CDR3 loop: CASSFRGETGELFF. The CDR3 DNA reads TGCGCCAGCAGCTTCAGGGGAGAAACCGGGGAGCTGTTTTTT.

The V gene is TRBV7-9, the J gene TRBJ1-5; D call uncertain. CDR1 SEHNR and CDR2 FQNEAQ come from the germline V gene (reference sequence). The CDR3 length is 12 residues. V was clipped by 5 bases and J by 4 bases, with 6 bases between them. In DNA form, the CDR3 reads TGTGCCAGCAGCACCCTAAATCAGCCCCAGCATTTT. It translates to CASSTLNQPQHF. Together with reference TRBV7-9 and TRBJ1-5, the CDR3 gives the full variable domain: DTGVSQNPRHKITKRGQNVTFRCDPISEHNRLYWYRQTLGQGPEFLTYFQNEAQLEKSRLLSDRFSAERPKGSFSTLEIQRTEQGDSAMYLCASSTLNQPQHFGDGTRLSIL.

The chain combines TRBV7-6 with TRBJ2-7, with TRBD1 identical over 7 bases. The CDR3 is made up of 16 amino acids. Germline lookup yields CDR1 SGHVS and CDR2 FNYEAQ. The trim removed 5 bases at V and 2 bases at J, leaving 12 bases unmatched. The CDR3 DNA follows: TGTGCCAGCAGCCCCGTAGTTAACAGGGGAACCTACGAGCAGTACTTC. Its protein is CASSPVVNRGTYEQYF.

As for this clone: Other DNA variants within this sample encode the same CDR3. J is TRBJ1-2 and V is TRBV7-9, with 7 bases fitting TRBD1. The ends lost 2 bases at V and 5 bases at J; junction bases unmatched: 2. The CDR3 contains 13 residues. Germline V gene sequence: CDR1 SEHNR, CDR2 FQNEAQ (reference sequence). The CDR3 coding sequence is TGTGCCAGCAGCTTACAACAGGGGTATGGCTACACCTTC. Residues: CASSLQQGYGYTF. The full variable domain, in which reference TRBV7-9 and TRBJ1-2 provide the parts outside the CDR3, is DTGVSQNPRHKITKRGQNVTFRCDPISEHNRLYWYRQTLGQGPEFLTYFQNEAQLEKSRLLSDRFSAERPKGSFSTLEIQRTEQGDSAMYLCASSLQQGYGYTFGSGTRLTVV.

V and J are TRBV18 and TRBJ2-3; 8 positions agree with TRBD2. CDR1 and CDR2 from the germline V gene are KGHSH and LQKENI. The CDR3 length is 16 residues. V gave up 3 bases and J gave up 2 bases; unmatched junction bases: 7. The CDR3 region is CASSPGTGGATDTQYF. The CDR3 DNA follows: TGTGCCAGCTCACCGGGAACGGGGGGGGCCACAGATACGCAGTATTTT.

The chain recombines TRBV18 with TRBJ2-3, with 7 bases identical to TRBD2. CDR1 KGHSH and CDR2 LQKENI come from the germline V gene. V shed 1 base, J shed 0 bases, and the junction held 10 bases outside the gene matches. The CDR3 loop spans 18 amino acids. This CDR3 reads CASSPLGGTYASTDTQYF. CDR3 DNA sequence: TGTGCCAGCTCACCACTGGGGGGGACGTATGCTAGCACAGATACGCAGTATTTT.

The chain carries TRBV19 and TRBJ1-1; the D is unclear. This CDR3 spans 14 amino acids. Germline V lookup: CDR1 LNHDA, CDR2 SQIVND (reference sequence). V dropped 3 bases and J dropped 1 base, with 9 bases sitting between them. The DNA for the CDR3 is TGTGCCAGTAGTATTAGGGAGAAGAACACTGAAGCTTTCTTT. As protein: CASSIREKNTEAFF.

This clone was counted only a few times. The chain is built from TRBV18 and TRBJ2-1; 8 nucleotides align to TRBD2. Germline V CDR1 and CDR2: KGHSH, LQKENI. This CDR3 spans 15 amino acids. V was clipped by 0 bases and J by 5 bases; unmatched bases: 3. In nucleotides, the CDR3 is TGTGCCAGCTCACCACCCAGCGGGGGTAACAATGAGCAGTTCTTC. This translates into CASSPPSGGNNEQFF.

The gene calls are TRBV19 and TRBJ1-2, with D maybe TRBD1 (6 bases). V dropped 3 bases and J dropped 4 bases, with 15 bases sitting between them. Germline V lookup: CDR1 LNHDA, CDR2 SQIVND (reference sequence). The CDR3 consists of 15 residues. In DNA form, the CDR3 reads TGTGCCAGTAGTATGGGGGGGCAGACTAGCTATGGCTACACCTTC. It codes for CASSMGGQTSYGYTF.

This rearrangement joins TRBV2 to TRBJ1-2, with D maybe TRBD1 (6 bases). The CDR3 is made up of 16 amino acids. Trimming left V 6 bases short and J 4 bases short, with 21 bases between. CDR1 is SNHLY, CDR2 FYNNEI, per germline. The CDR3 region is CASRVLTGEGLYGYTF. The DNA for the CDR3 is TGTGCCAGCAGGGTCTTGACAGGAGAGGGTCTCTATGGCTACACCTTC.

This chain connects TRBV9 to TRBJ2-5; perhaps TRBD1 as D (5 bases). V was shortened by 0 bases and J by 1 base, with 13 bases between the two germline ends. This CDR3 has 16 residues. Germline V lookup: CDR1 SGDLS, CDR2 YYNGEE. CDR3: CASSVGQLGPQETQYF. The CDR3 nucleotides read TGTGCCAGCAGCGTAGGACAGCTAGGCCCCCAAGAGACCCAGTACTTC.

V gene TRBV4-2 combines with J gene TRBJ2-6; 7 nucleotides match TRBD1. This CDR3 has 16 residues. Germline V gene data show CDR1 as LGHNA and CDR2 as YNFKEQ. Trimming at V came to 1 base and at J to 4 bases, leaving 4 bases not matched to a gene. The CDR3 bases are TGTGCCAGCAGCCAAGCCACAGGGGTCGGGGCCAACGTCCTGACTTTC. Protein: CASSQATGVGANVLTF.

The chain couples TRBV5-1 to TRBJ1-4; possible D gene TRBD1, 5 bases. The CDR3 runs 13 residues. Trimming took 3 bases from V and 8 from J, leaving 11 bases between them. CDR1 is SGHRS, CDR2 YFSETQ, per germline. CDR3 amino acids: CASSYLRGEKLFF. The CDR3 nucleotides are TGCGCCAGCAGCTACCTTCGGGGGGAAAAACTGTTTTTT.

The chain combines TRBV15 with TRBJ1-5; 7 bases align to TRBD1. This CDR3 region has 15 residues. The germline CDR1 and CDR2 sequences are LNHNV and YYDKDF (reference sequence). The J segment lost 2 bases and the V segment lost 6 bases, leaving 7 bases of the junction unmatched. The CDR3 bases are TGTGCCACCAGTTCGTACGGACAGGGCAATCAGCCCCAGCATTTT. Translating it yields CATSSYGQGNQPQHF.

This clone has a handful of counts. The rearrangement uses TRBV27 and TRBJ1-1; D is possibly TRBD1 (5 bases). The ends were cut back, 2 bases at V and 6 bases at J, with 7 bases in the middle. CDR1 and CDR2 from the germline V gene are MNHEY and SMNVEV (reference sequence). The CDR3 consists of 12 residues. This CDR3 reads CASSLTGAEAFF. CDR3 coding DNA: TGTGCCAGCAGTTTAACGGGGGCTGAAGCTTTCTTT.

The CDR3 loop is CASSPRIRGNEQFF. The CDR3, as DNA: TGTGCCAGCAGCCCGCGGATCCGAGGCAATGAGCAGTTCTTC. The chain employs TRBV7-6 and TRBJ2-1; D is uncertain. Germline V CDR1 and CDR2: SGHVS, FNYEAQ. The CDR3 length is 14 residues. The ends were cut back, 5 bases at V and 6 bases at J, with 14 bases in the middle.

The chain combines TRBV7-9 with TRBJ1-2; weak D call: TRBD1 (5 bases). Between the trimmed V and J ends, which lost 5 bases and 4 bases, there was a span of 17 bases. The germline CDR1 and CDR2 sequences are SEHNR and FQNEAQ (reference sequence). The CDR3 covers 15 residues. CDR3 sequence (DNA): TGTGCCAGCAGCCCGCAGGGAAGTTTGGCCTATGGCTACACCTTC. Its translation: CASSPQGSLAYGYTF.